Shown below are 27 T cell receptor beta chains from a single sample sequenced in a study of T cell responses to AZD1222 COVID-19 vaccine. Sequencing used immunoSEQ multiplex PCR; TCRdb keeps in-frame clones, though not all of them. The sample contains more than 95,000 clones, roughly 93% of which appear only once. This specimen was peripheral blood, taken on day 0 of AZD1222 vaccination. These receptor sequences come from an adult in good health.

The chain carries TRBV19 and TRBJ2-5, with D unresolved. CDR3 length equals 12 residues. CDR1 is LNHDA, CDR2 SQIVND, per germline (reference sequence). Trimming cost V 2 bases and J 7 bases, with 8 bases left between them. DNA of the CDR3: TGTGCCAGTAGTATACACCGTGGGACCCAGTACTTC. The encoded protein is CASSIHRGTQYF.

In DNA, the CDR3 is TGTGCCAGCAGCCCCGGAGGCTTCAATCAGCCCCAGCATTTT. Translated: CASSPGGFNQPQHF. This rearrangement joins TRBV27 to TRBJ1-5; unclear D gene. Trimming stripped 6 bases from V and 3 bases from J, with 12 bases between. CDR3 length: 14 amino acids. CDR1 MNHEY and CDR2 SMNVEV come from the germline V gene (reference sequence).

J is TRBJ1-4 and V is TRBV30, with no clear D. The germline gives CDR1 GTSNPN, CDR2 SVGIG (reference sequence). CDR3 length: 15 residues. The V end was cut by 0 bases, the J end by 0 bases, with 8 bases between. CDR3 in DNA: TGTGCCTGGAGTGTCGGACGGGCAACTAATGAAAAACTGTTTTTT. It encodes CAWSVGRATNEKLFF.

The V and J genes are TRBV7-8 and TRBJ1-2; D gene ambiguous. V was trimmed by 1 base and J by 10 bases, leaving 16 bases between them. CDR3 size: 14 residues. Germline V lookup: CDR1 SGHVS, CDR2 FQNEAQ. The CDR3 bases are TGTGCCAGCAGCTTAGGTCAGGTCGGGGTGACCTACACCTTC. It translates to CASSLGQVGVTYTF.

The chain uses TRBV9 and TRBJ2-7, with D perhaps matching TRBD2 (5 bases). The CDR3 runs to 14 residues. The ends were cut back, 0 bases at V and 7 bases at J, with 14 bases in the middle. Germline CDR1 SGDLS, CDR2 YYNGEE. CDR3 region: CASSVEGPSGEQYF. The DNA of the CDR3 is TGTGCCAGCAGCGTAGAAGGACCCTCGGGGGAGCAGTACTTC. Filled out from reference TRBV9 and TRBJ2-7, the complete variable domain reads DSGVTQTPKHLITATGQRVTLRCSPRSGDLSVYWYQQSLDQGLQFLIQYYNGEERAKGNILERFSAQQFPDLHSELNLSSLELGDSALYFCASSVEGPSGEQYFGPGTRLTVT.

V is TRBV2 and J is TRBJ1-1; D is undetermined. Per the germline V gene, CDR1 is SNHLY and CDR2 is FYNNEI. Trimming removed 1 base at V and 4 bases at J, with 13 bases between. The CDR3 is made up of 15 amino acids. The CDR3, as DNA: TGTGCCAGCAGTGAAGATCGGGTAGGTCGCACTGAAGCTTTCTTT. Translating it yields CASSEDRVGRTEAFF.

V gene TRBV28 combines with J gene TRBJ1-2; D call uncertain. The ends were cut back, 0 bases at V and 6 bases at J, with 5 bases in the middle. Germline CDR1 MDHEN, CDR2 SYDVKM. The CDR3 has 12 residues. As DNA, the CDR3 is TGTGCCAGCAGTTTATGGGGGAATGGCTACACCTTC. Translating gives CASSLWGNGYTF.

The chain combines TRBV4-1 with TRBJ2-7; TRBD1 might be the D (5 bases). The CDR3 loop spans 15 amino acids. Germline lookup yields CDR1 MGHRA and CDR2 YSYEKL. Between the trimmed V and J ends, which lost 1 base and 2 bases, there was a span of 12 bases. The CDR3 region is CASSQAQGDTYEQYF. DNA for the CDR3: TGCGCCAGCAGCCAAGCCCAGGGCGATACCTACGAGCAGTACTTC.

The V gene is TRBV5-4, the J gene TRBJ1-1, with D possibly matching TRBD1 (5 bases). In germline, CDR1 is SGHNT, CDR2 YYREEE (reference sequence). V was clipped by 5 bases and J by 2 bases, with 13 bases between them. The CDR3 spans 14 residues. The CDR3 DNA reads as TGTGCCAGCAGGACGCGCAGGGATAACACTGAAGCTTTCTTT. It codes for CASRTRRDNTEAFF.

The rearrangement uses TRBV19 and TRBJ1-2; 7 bases line up with TRBD1. The CDR3 sequence is 11 residues long. The ends lost 5 bases at V and 9 bases at J; junction bases unmatched: 3. Germline CDR1 LNHDA, CDR2 SQIVND (reference sequence). The CDR3 protein is CASSLGGRYTF. CDR3 nucleotide sequence: TGTGCCAGTAGTCTAGGGGGCCGCTACACCTTC.

The J gene is TRBJ2-1, the V gene TRBV4-2, with D maybe TRBD2 (6 bases). Germline V gene sequence: CDR1 LGHNA, CDR2 YNFKEQ. CDR3 length: 16 residues. The V gene lost 0 bases and the J gene lost 3 bases, with 12 bases spanning the gap. The CDR3 here is CASSQDWLALYNEQFF. As DNA, the CDR3 is TGTGCCAGCAGCCAAGACTGGCTAGCGCTCTACAATGAGCAGTTCTTC.

The CDR3 region is CASSTRDGGWNTIYF. Written as DNA, the CDR3 is TGTGCCAGCAGCACGCGGGACGGCGGGTGGAACACCATATATTTT. This chain joins TRBV7-2 and TRBJ1-3; a weak D match, TRBD1 (5 bases). Germline V gene data show CDR1 as SGHTA and CDR2 as FQGNSA. The CDR3 is 15 residues long. Trimming removed 5 bases from V and 7 bases from J, with 18 bases in between.

V usage is TRBV6-5 and J usage is TRBJ1-6; D ambiguous. The CDR3 is 13 amino acids. The V end lost 10 bases, the J end lost 4 bases, and 11 bases lay between the germline ends. Germline CDR1 is MNHEY and CDR2 is SVGAGI. In DNA form, the CDR3 reads TGTGCCACGGCTGTAGGGTATAATTCACCCCTCCACTTT. It yields the protein CATAVGYNSPLHF.

The rearrangement uses TRBV5-8 and TRBJ2-7; D is unclear. V was trimmed by 2 bases and J by 4 bases, leaving 4 bases between them. The CDR3 totals 11 residues. Germline assignment: CDR1 SGHTS and CDR2 YDEGEE. The CDR3 region is CASSLIYEQYF. CDR3 nucleotides: TGTGCCAGCAGCTTAATTTACGAGCAGTACTTC.

The chain uses TRBV5-1 and TRBJ1-6, with TRBD1 as a possible D gene (6 bases). The CDR3 spans 14 residues. V was clipped by 4 bases and J by 7 bases, with 12 bases between them. Germline lookup yields CDR1 SGHRS and CDR2 YFSETQ. The CDR3: CASSVGQSNSPLHF. The CDR3, as DNA: TGCGCCAGCAGCGTGGGACAATCCAATTCACCCCTCCACTTT.

Only one count was recorded for this clone. The chain joins TRBV5-1 to TRBJ2-7; unclear D gene. Trimming took 2 bases from V and 3 from J, leaving 3 bases between them. CDR3 size: 11 residues. Per germline, CDR1 SGHRS and CDR2 YFSETQ. CDR3 bases: TGCGCCAGCAGCTTTCTCTACGAGCAGTACTTC. This gives the protein CASSFLYEQYF.

The V gene is TRBV10-1, the J gene TRBJ1-2; the D is unclear. Trimming took off 9 bases at V and 13 bases at J, with 15 bases between the two ends. The CDR3 contains 10 residues. Germline V CDR1 and CDR2: WNHNN, SYGVQD (reference sequence). In DNA, the CDR3 is TGCGCCAGGGCGGGTCATGAGGGCACCTTC. Its translation: CARAGHEGTF.

CDR3 region: CASSIDRGEQFF. The CDR3, as DNA: TGTGCCAGCAGCATTGACAGAGGCGAGCAGTTCTTC. V usage is TRBV6-5 and J usage is TRBJ2-1; possibly TRBD1 for D (5 bases). The CDR3 extends over 12 amino acids. The germline V gene has CDR1 MNHEY and CDR2 SVGAGI. The V end lost 6 bases, the J end lost 10 bases, and 13 bases lay between the germline ends.

The chain uses TRBV21-1 and TRBJ2-2; the DNA was not compared with TRBD1, the D call given in the table. TRBV21-1 is classified as a pseudogene. The CDR3 sequence is 14 residues long. The CDR3 nucleotides read TGTGCCAGCAGTGGGCTAGGGGGATCCGGGGAGCTGTTTTTT. The encoded protein is CASSGLGGSGELFF.

The chain combines TRBV28 with TRBJ2-3; tentatively, D is TRBD1 (6 bases). This CDR3 has 15 amino acids. Germline CDR1 MDHEN, CDR2 SYDVKM. Trimming stripped 6 bases from V and 3 bases from J, with 16 bases between. This chain's CDR3 is CASSPAHRGTDTQYF. The DNA for the CDR3 is TGTGCCAGCAGCCCTGCCCATAGGGGGACAGATACGCAGTATTTT.

The chain joins TRBV7-2 to TRBJ2-2; 10 nucleotides match TRBD2. Trimming cost V 8 bases and J 4 bases; bases outside gene matches: 4. This CDR3 is built from 14 residues. CDR1 and CDR2 (germline): SGHTA, FQGNSA. The CDR3 is CASVIAGGTGELFF. CDR3 sequence (DNA): TGTGCCAGCGTTATAGCGGGAGGCACCGGGGAGCTGTTTTTT.

The gene calls are TRBV18 and TRBJ2-5, with 8 bases that match TRBD1. This CDR3 contains 15 residues. The V segment lost 3 bases and the J segment 4 bases; nucleotides outside the gene matches: 7. Germline CDR1 reads KGHSH; CDR2 reads LQKENI. CDR3 coding DNA: TGTGCCAGCTCACCTAGACAGGGGAGAGGAGAGACCCAGTACTTC. Encoded protein: CASSPRQGRGETQYF.

V and J are TRBV7-2 and TRBJ2-5; 8 bases match TRBD1. CDR3 size: 13 residues. CDR1 is SGHTA, CDR2 FQGNSA, per germline. V lost 6 bases to trimming and J lost 5 bases; unmatched junction nucleotides: 5. The CDR3 region has the DNA TGTGCCAGCAGTCAAAACAGGGGGGAGACCCAGTACTTC. Its translation is CASSQNRGETQYF.

The J gene is TRBJ1-5, the V gene TRBV9; D is ambiguous. The CDR3 is 15 residues long. Trimming removed 0 bases from V and 4 bases from J, with 11 bases in between. Germline assignment: CDR1 SGDLS and CDR2 YYNGEE. The CDR3 spells CASSVGQGGNQPQHF. DNA of the CDR3: TGTGCCAGCAGCGTAGGTCAAGGAGGGAATCAGCCCCAGCATTTT.

The gene calls are TRBV10-3 and TRBJ2-2; 8 positions match TRBD1. V lost 3 bases, J lost 5 bases, and 8 bases stayed unmatched. The CDR3 is made up of 16 amino acids. The germline CDR1 and CDR2 sequences are ENHRY and SYGVKD. For the CDR3, the DNA is TGTGCCATCAGTGAACTAGGACAGGGTGAAACCGGGGAGCTGTTTTTT. It specifies CAISELGQGETGELFF.

This clone has just a few counts. The chain combines TRBV5-1 with TRBJ1-2, with D tentatively TRBD1 (6 bases). The V end was cut by 0 bases, the J end by 4 bases, with 10 bases between. Germline CDR1 and CDR2: SGHRS and YFSETQ. This CDR3 has 14 amino acids. This chain's CDR3 is CASSLAGTPYGYTF. The CDR3 coding sequence is TGCGCCAGCAGCTTGGCCGGGACACCCTATGGCTACACCTTC.

The chain couples TRBV28 to TRBJ1-4; D not resolved. Trimming took 1 base from V and 3 from J, leaving 12 bases between them. Germline assignment: CDR1 MDHEN and CDR2 SYDVKM. This CDR3 is built from 16 residues. The CDR3, as DNA: TGTGCCAGCAGTTTATTTCTGGCCGTAGCTAATGAAAAACTGTTTTTT. Translated, it gives CASSLFLAVANEKLFF.